This entry features one T cell receptor (beta chain) sequence. These data originate in a study of blood T cell repertoires in COVID-19. On the study more broadly: The United States, Italy and Spain were the sources of the acute and convalescent COVID-19 samples. PBMCs, B-cell-depleted T cells, or T cells were the source of the cDNA or gDNA that made up the material.

Under the authors' procedure: Quantification of nucleated cells was approximated via reference gene primer amplification. The table came from immunoSEQ multiplex PCR; TCRdb's copy has only in-frame clones and leaves some out. That table furnishes V, J and clone size, whereas the DNA furnished D and trimming. The data hold tens of thousands of clones, with 85% observed a single time. J gave up 0 bases and V 3 bases, and 5 bases lay outside the gene matches. This CDR3 has 17 amino acids. Germline values: CDR1 KGHDR, CDR2 SFDVKD. The chain couples TRBV24-1 to TRBJ2-1, with 9 bases matching TRBD2. The receptor was isolated from a man older than 75 with acute or convalescent COVID-19. Sequences were obtained from peripheral blood. CDR3 sequence: CATSDASGASSYNEQFF. In DNA, the CDR3 is TGTGCCACCAGTGATGCTAGCGGGGCCAGCTCCTACAATGAGCAGTTCTTC.